This T cell receptor (beta chain) was recorded in a study of shared T cell receptors in the human thymus. Libraries were prepared by immunoSEQ multiplex PCR; TCRdb keeps only in-frame clonotypes and omits some of them. Altogether roughly 700,000 clones are present, approximately 88% being singletons, with the ten largest covering about 0.01%. The CDR3 runs 15 residues. V was pared by 1 base and J by 3 bases, with 3 bases of the junction left unmatched. Germline assignment: CDR1 MGHRA and CDR2 YSYEKL. These data also featured in a second study, about human thymus T cells. Per that study: Those donating were healthy Finnish infants in corrective surgery for congenital heart defects. Resections obtained during corrective heart surgery supplied the thymus tissue. Thymic and blood repertoires showed apparently biased V and J gene usage. Unrelated individuals had highly overlapping thymic repertoires, as reported in related research.

This TCR was recovered from a boy in the first two years of life with a congenital heart defect. The J gene is TRBJ2-1, the V gene TRBV4-1, with TRBD2 identical over 7 bases. The sample taken for sequencing was thymocytes. CDR3 bases: TGCGCCAGCAGCCAAGTCCTAGCGGACTACAATGAGCAGTTCTTC. It yields the protein CASSQVLADYNEQFF.